The source of this T cell receptor beta chain is a study of cytomegalovirus exposure and HLA in healthy donors. The CDR3 runs 19 residues. This clone was detected only a few times. Its antigen remains unknown. Overall study results and limits: In vitro checks showed that three CMV-associated chains really do target CMV antigens. Most TCR beta V segments were productive about 87% or about 30% of the time in an earlier analysis.

The PCR contained 60 Vbeta and 13 Jbeta primers. The data were produced by immunoSEQ multiplex PCR, yet TCRdb's version contains in-frame clones alone and is incomplete. Of more than 90,000 clones detected, around 74% appear once; the ten largest clones hold 7.1%. Healthy donors of bone marrow made up the group. The receptor was isolated from a middle-aged man in good health and CMV-seropositive. What was sequenced was PBMCs. The chain is built from TRBV21-1 and TRBJ2-3; the D segment call TRBD2 is taken from the table without a DNA check. TRBV21-1 is recorded as a pseudogene. The CDR3 region has the DNA TGTGCCAGCAGCCCCCGAGCGGCTAGCGGGAGGGAAGGTGAAGATACGCAGTATTTT. Residues: CASSPRAASGREGEDTQYF.